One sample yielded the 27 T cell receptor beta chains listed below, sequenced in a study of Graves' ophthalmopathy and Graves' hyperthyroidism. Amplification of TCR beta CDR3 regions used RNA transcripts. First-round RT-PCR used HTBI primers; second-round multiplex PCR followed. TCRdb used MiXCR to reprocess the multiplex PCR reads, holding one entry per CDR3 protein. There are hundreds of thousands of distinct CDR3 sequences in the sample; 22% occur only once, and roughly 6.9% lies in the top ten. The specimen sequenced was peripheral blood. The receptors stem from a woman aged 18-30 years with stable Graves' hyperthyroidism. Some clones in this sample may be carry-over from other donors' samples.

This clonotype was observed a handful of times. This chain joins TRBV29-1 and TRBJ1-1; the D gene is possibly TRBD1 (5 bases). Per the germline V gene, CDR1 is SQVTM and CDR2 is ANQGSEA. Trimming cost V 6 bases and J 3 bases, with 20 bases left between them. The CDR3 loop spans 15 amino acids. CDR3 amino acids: CSVLTPGPKHTEAFF. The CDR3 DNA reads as TGCAGCGTACTAACACCGGGACCCAAGCACACTGAAGCTTTCTTT.

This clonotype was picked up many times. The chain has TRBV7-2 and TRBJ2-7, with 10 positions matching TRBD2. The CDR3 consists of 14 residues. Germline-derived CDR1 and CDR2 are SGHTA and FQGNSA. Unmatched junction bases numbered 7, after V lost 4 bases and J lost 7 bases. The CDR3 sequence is CASSSRTSGGEQYF. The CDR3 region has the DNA TGTGCCAGCAGCTCCCGGACTAGCGGCGGGGAGCAGTACTTC. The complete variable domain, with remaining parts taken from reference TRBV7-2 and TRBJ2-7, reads GAGVSQSPSNKVTEKGKDVELRCDPISGHTALYWYRQSLGQGLEFLIYFQGNSAPDKSGLPSDRFSAERTGGSVSTLTIQRTQQEDSAVYLCASSSRTSGGEQYFGPGTRLTVT.

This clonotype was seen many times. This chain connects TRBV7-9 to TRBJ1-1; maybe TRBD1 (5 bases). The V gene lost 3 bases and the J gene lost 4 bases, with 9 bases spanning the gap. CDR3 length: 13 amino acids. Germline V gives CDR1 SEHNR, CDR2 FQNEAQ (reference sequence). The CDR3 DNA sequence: TGTGCCAGCAGCTTGGTACAGGCCACTGAAGCTTTCTTT. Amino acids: CASSLVQATEAFF.

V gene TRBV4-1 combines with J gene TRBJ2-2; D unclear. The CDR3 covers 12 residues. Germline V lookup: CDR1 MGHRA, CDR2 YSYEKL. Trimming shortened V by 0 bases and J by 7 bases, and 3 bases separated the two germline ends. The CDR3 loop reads CASSQEYGELFF. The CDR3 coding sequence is TGCGCCAGCAGCCAAGAGTACGGGGAGCTGTTTTTT.

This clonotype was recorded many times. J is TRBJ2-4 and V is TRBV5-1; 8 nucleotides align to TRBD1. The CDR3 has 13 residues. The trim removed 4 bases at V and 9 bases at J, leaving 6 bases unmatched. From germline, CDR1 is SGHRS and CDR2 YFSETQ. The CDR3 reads CASSQTGQGIQYF. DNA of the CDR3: TGCGCCAGCAGCCAGACAGGACAGGGCATTCAGTACTTC.

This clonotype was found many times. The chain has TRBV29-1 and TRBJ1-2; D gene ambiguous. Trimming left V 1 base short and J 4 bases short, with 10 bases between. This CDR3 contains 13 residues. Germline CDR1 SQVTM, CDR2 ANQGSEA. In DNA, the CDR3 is TGCAGCGTTGAAGGCAACTCCGGCTATGGCTACACCTTC. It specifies CSVEGNSGYGYTF.

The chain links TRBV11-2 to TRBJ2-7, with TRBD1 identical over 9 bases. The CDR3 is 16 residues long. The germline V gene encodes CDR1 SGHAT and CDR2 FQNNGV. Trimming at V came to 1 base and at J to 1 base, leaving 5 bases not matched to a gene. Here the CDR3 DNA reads TGTGCCAGCAGCTTAGGGACCGGGACAGGGTCCTACGAGCAGTACTTC. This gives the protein CASSLGTGTGSYEQYF. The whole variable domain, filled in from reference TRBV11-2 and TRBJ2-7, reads EAGVAQSPRYKIIEKRQSVAFWCNPISGHATLYWYQQILGQGPKLLIQFQNNGVVDDSQLPKDRFSAERLKGVDSTLKIQPAKLEDSAVYLCASSLGTGTGSYEQYFGPGTRLTVT.

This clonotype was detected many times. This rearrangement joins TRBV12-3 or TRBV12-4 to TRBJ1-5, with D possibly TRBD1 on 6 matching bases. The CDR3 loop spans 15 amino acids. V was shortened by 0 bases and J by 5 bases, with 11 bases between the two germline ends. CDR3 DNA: TGTGCCAGCAGTTTAGCGCCGGCAGGGGATCAGCCCCAGCATTTT. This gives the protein CASSLAPAGDQPQHF.

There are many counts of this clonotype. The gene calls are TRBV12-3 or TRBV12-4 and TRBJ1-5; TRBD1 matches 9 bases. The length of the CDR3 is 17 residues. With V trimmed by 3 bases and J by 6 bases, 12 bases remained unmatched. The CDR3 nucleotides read TGTGCCAGCAGTTTCGAACACAGGGGGCTAAGGGGTCAGCCCCAGCATTTT. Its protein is CASSFEHRGLRGQPQHF.

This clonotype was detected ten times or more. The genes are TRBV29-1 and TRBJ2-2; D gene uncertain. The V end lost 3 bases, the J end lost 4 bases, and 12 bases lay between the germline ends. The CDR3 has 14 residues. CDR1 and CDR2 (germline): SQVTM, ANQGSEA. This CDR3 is CSVEAGWITGELFF. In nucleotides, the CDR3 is TGCAGCGTTGAGGCAGGATGGATCACCGGGGAGCTGTTTTTT.

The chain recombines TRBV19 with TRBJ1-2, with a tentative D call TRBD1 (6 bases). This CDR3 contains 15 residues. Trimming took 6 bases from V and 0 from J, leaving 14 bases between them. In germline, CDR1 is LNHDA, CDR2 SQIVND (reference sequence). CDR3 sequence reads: CASRTGGATNYGYTF. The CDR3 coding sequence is TGTGCCAGTAGAACCGGGGGGGCGACTAACTATGGCTACACCTTC.

The CDR3 loop is CASSEAQDNYGYTF. The CDR3 coding sequence is TGTGCCAGCAGTGAAGCACAGGACAACTATGGCTACACCTTC. V gene TRBV6-1 combines with J gene TRBJ1-2, with D possibly being TRBD1 (5 bases). Trimming pared 0 bases from V and 2 bases from J, leaving 7 bases between. The CDR3 spans 14 residues. CDR1 is MNHNS and CDR2 is SASEGT in the germline V gene.

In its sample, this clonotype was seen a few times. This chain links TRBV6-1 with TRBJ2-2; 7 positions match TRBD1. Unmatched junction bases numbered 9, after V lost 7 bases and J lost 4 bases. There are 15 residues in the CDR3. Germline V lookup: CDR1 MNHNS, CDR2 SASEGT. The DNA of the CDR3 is TGTGCCAGCACCGATCGGGACAGACTCACCGGGGAGCTGTTTTTT. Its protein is CASTDRDRLTGELFF.

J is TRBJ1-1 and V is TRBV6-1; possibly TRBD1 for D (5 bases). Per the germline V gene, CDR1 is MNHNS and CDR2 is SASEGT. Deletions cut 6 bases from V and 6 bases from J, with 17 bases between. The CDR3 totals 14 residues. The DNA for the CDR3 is TGTGCCAGCAGGGTGACGGGGGTTATGGCTGAAGCTTTCTTT. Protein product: CASRVTGVMAEAFF.

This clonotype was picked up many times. The CDR3 here is CASSPGQGRGRAEAFF. The CDR3 region has the DNA TGTGCCAGTAGTCCGGGACAGGGTAGGGGAAGGGCTGAAGCTTTCTTT. This chain joins TRBV19 and TRBJ1-1; the match to TRBD1 covers 9 bases. Germline CDR1 LNHDA, CDR2 SQIVND (reference sequence). The CDR3 loop spans 16 amino acids. Trimming took 5 bases from V and 6 from J; bases not matched to a gene: 13.

The CDR3 here is CASSATDYTEAFF. The CDR3 DNA is TGTGCCAGCAGCGCGACAGACTACACTGAAGCTTTCTTT. The rearrangement uses TRBV6-1 and TRBJ1-1, with D possibly being TRBD1 (5 bases). Per germline, CDR1 MNHNS and CDR2 SASEGT. This CDR3 comprises 13 residues. Trimming removed 6 bases at V and 3 bases at J, with 11 bases between.

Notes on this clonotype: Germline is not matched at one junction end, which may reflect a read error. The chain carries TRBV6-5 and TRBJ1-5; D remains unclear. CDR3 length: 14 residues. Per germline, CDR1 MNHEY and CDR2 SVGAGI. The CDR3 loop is CASSYSHFNQPQHF. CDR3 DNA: TGTGCCAGCAGTTACTCGCATTTCAATCAGCCTCAGCATTTT.

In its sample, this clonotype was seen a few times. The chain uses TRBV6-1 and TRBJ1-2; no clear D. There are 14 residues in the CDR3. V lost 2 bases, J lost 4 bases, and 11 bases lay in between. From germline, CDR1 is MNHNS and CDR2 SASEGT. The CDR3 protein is CASSELTRGYGYTF. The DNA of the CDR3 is TGTGCCAGCAGTGAATTAACGCGGGGCTATGGCTACACCTTC.

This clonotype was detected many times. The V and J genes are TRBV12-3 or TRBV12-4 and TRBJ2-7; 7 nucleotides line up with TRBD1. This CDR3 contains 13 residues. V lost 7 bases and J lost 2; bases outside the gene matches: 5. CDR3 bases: TGTGCCAGCACCGCGACAGGGACCTACGAGCAGTACTTC. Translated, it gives CASTATGTYEQYF.

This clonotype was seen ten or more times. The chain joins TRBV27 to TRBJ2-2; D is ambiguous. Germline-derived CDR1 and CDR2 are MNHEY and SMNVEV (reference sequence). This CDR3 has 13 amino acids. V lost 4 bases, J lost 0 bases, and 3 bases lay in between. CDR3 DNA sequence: TGTGCCAGCAGTTACCCGAACACCGGGGAGCTGTTTTTT. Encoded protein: CASSYPNTGELFF.

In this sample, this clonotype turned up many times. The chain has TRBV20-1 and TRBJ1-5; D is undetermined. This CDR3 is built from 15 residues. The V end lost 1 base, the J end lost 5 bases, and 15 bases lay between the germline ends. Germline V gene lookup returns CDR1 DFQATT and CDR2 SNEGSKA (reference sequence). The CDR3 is CSARALQVVDQPQHF. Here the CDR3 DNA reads TGCAGTGCTAGAGCTCTCCAGGTTGTCGATCAGCCCCAGCATTTT.

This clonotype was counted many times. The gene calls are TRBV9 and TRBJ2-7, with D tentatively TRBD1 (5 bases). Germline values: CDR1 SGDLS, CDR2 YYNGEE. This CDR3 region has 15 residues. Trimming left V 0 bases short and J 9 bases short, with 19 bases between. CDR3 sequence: CASSVEAGNREAQYF. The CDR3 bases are TGTGCCAGCAGCGTAGAGGCAGGGAATCGCGAGGCGCAGTACTTC. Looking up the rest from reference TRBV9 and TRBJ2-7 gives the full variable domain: DSGVTQTPKHLITATGQRVTLRCSPRSGDLSVYWYQQSLDQGLQFLIQYYNGEERAKGNILERFSAQQFPDLHSELNLSSLELGDSALYFCASSVEAGNREAQYFGPGTRLTVT.

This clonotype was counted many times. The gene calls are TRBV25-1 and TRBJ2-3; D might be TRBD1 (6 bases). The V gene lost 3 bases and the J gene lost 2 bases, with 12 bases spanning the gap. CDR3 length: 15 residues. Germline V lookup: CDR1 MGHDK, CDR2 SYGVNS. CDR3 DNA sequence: TGTGCCAGCAGTGATGCAGGGGCGACCACAGATACGCAGTATTTT. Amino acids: CASSDAGATTDTQYF.

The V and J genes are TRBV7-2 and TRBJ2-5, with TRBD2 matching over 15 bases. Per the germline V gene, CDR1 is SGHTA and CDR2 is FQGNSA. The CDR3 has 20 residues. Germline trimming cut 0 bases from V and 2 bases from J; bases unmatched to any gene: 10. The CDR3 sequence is CASSLAPPGLAGGFQETQYF. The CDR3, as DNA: TGTGCCAGCAGCTTAGCCCCCCCGGGACTAGCGGGGGGCTTTCAAGAGACCCAGTACTTC.

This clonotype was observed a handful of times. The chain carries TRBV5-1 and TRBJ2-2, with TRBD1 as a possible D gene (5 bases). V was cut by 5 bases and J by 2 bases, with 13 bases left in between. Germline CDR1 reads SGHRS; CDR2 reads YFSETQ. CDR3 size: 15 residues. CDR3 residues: CASSSGNVNTGELFF. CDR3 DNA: TGCGCCAGCAGTTCAGGGAATGTAAACACCGGGGAGCTGTTTTTT.

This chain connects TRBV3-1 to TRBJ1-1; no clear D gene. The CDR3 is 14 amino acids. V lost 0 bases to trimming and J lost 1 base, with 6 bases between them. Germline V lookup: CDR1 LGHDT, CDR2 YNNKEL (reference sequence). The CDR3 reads CASSQDAGNTEAFF. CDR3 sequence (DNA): TGTGCCAGCAGCCAAGACGCAGGGAACACTGAAGCTTTCTTT.

The CDR3 loop is CASSGDWDQPQHF. CDR3 DNA sequence: TGTGCCAGCAGTGGGGACTGGGATCAGCCCCAGCATTTT. This chain uses TRBV6-1 with TRBJ1-5; possible D gene TRBD1, 5 bases. V lost 4 bases and J 5 bases, leaving 9 bases between the germline ends. CDR3 size: 13 residues. The germline V gene encodes CDR1 MNHNS and CDR2 SASEGT.